This passage covers 9 T cell receptor beta chains from one sample sequenced in a study of CD8 T cells in ankylosing spondylitis. TCRdb independently ran MiXCR on the 5' RACE reads; one entry per CDR3 protein. Here the sample spans fewer than 200,000 distinct CDR3 sequences, approximately 20% being singletons. The sample comprised blood, either unsorted or a sorted T cell fraction (not recorded which). These receptors were obtained from a male donor with ankylosing spondylitis or in good health (not recorded which).

This clonotype appeared many times. The chain combines TRBV20-1 with TRBJ2-1, with D possibly called TRBD1 or TRBD2 (5 bases each). Germline values: CDR1 DFQATT, CDR2 SNEGSKA (reference sequence). The CDR3 spans 14 residues. Trimming pared 6 bases from V and 2 bases from J, leaving 14 bases between. The CDR3 bases are TGCAGTGCCCCCGGGACCCCTACCTACAATGAGCAGTTCTTC. It yields the protein CSAPGTPTYNEQFF.

This clonotype was recorded at least ten times. The chain combines TRBV5-5 with TRBJ2-5; 7 bases are a match to TRBD2. Germline V gene lookup returns CDR1 SGHKS and CDR2 YYEKEE (reference sequence). This CDR3 contains 15 residues. V lost 4 bases, J lost 2 bases, and 8 bases stayed unmatched. This chain's CDR3 is CASSGTPGLQETQYF. The CDR3 DNA reads TGTGCCAGCAGCGGAACCCCGGGACTACAAGAGACCCAGTACTTC.

This clonotype was found many times. The CDR3 DNA reads TGCAGCGTCGCCGAGCCCTCTAGCGGCAATGAGCAGTTCTTC. This gives the protein CSVAEPSSGNEQFF. The V and J genes are TRBV29-1 and TRBJ2-1; 7 bases agree with TRBD2. The CDR3 loop spans 14 amino acids. CDR1 SQVTM and CDR2 ANQGSEA come from the germline V gene. V shed 6 bases and J 6 bases; nucleotides not matched to a gene: 11.

The V gene is TRBV5-1, the J gene TRBJ2-2; 8 bases fit TRBD2. Germline assignment: CDR1 SGHRS and CDR2 YFSETQ. Unmatched junction bases numbered 5, after V lost 4 bases and J lost 3 bases. The CDR3 length is 15 residues. The CDR3 bases are TGCGCCAGCAGCCCGGGAGGGGTTGACACCGGGGAGCTGTTTTTT. Its translation is CASSPGGVDTGELFF. Full variable domain (remainder filled in from reference TRBV5-1 and TRBJ2-2): KAGVTQTPRYLIKTRGQQVTLSCSPISGHRSVSWYQQTPGQGLQFLFEYFSETQRNKGNFPGRFSGRQFSNSRSEMNVSTLELGDSALYLCASSPGGVDTGELFFGEGSRLTVL.

The rearrangement links TRBV28 to TRBJ1-3, with 9 bases fitting TRBD1. There are 17 residues in the CDR3. V dropped 6 bases and J dropped 3; count of bases not matched to a gene: 12. Germline loops: CDR1 MDHEN, CDR2 SYDVKM. The CDR3 protein is CASSRPGQGSSGNTIYF. As DNA, the CDR3 is TGTGCCAGCAGCAGACCGGGACAGGGAAGTAGTGGAAACACCATATATTTT. The whole variable domain, remainder taken from reference TRBV28 and TRBJ1-3, is DVKVTQSSRYLVKRTGEKVFLECVQDMDHENMFWYRQDPGLGLRLIYFSYDVKMKEKGDIPEGYSVSREKKERFSLILESASTNQTSMYLCASSRPGQGSSGNTIYFGEGSWLTVV.

Ten or more counts support this clonotype. V and J are TRBV6-6 and TRBJ2-7; 10 nucleotides line up with TRBD2. Germline V CDR1 and CDR2: MNHNY, SVGAGI (reference sequence). The CDR3 has 13 amino acids. V was pared by 5 bases and J by 6 bases, with 4 bases of the junction left unmatched. In DNA form, the CDR3 reads TGTGCCAGCAGTCCGGGACTAGCGACCGAGCAGTACTTC. It translates to CASSPGLATEQYF.

DNA for the CDR3: TGTGCCAGTAGTATGCGATACACAGGGGGCGGCGAGCAGTACTTC. Translation: CASSMRYTGGGEQYF. The chain employs TRBV19 and TRBJ2-7, with 9 bases that match TRBD1. From germline, CDR1 is LNHDA and CDR2 SQIVND (reference sequence). This CDR3 comprises 15 residues. With 3 bases clipped from V and 6 bases from J, the junction kept 9 bases outside the gene matches.

This clonotype was counted ten times or more. The rearrangement links TRBV15 to TRBJ2-3; the D call may be TRBD1 or TRBD2 (7 bases each). The CDR3 is made up of 14 amino acids. CDR1 is LNHNV and CDR2 is YYDKDF in the germline V gene (reference sequence). The V gene lost 5 bases and the J gene lost 4 bases, with 13 bases spanning the gap. The CDR3 is CATSGGGTADTQYF. In DNA, the CDR3 is TGTGCCACCAGCGGGGGGGGGACAGCAGATACGCAGTATTTT.

This clonotype was recorded at least ten times. The CDR3 DNA is TGCAGTGCTAGAGATCGTACTAGCGGATCCACCGGGGAGCTGTTTTTT. Its protein product is CSARDRTSGSTGELFF. V and J are TRBV20-1 and TRBJ2-2, with TRBD2 matching 8 bases. There are 16 residues in the CDR3. Per germline, CDR1 DFQATT and CDR2 SNEGSKA (reference sequence). J was trimmed by 4 bases and V by 0 bases; bases with no gene match: 7.